This T cell receptor (beta chain) was sequenced in a study of blood T cells in healthy people across ages. Germline trimming cut 8 bases from V and 2 bases from J; bases unmatched to any gene: 9. The germline V gene has CDR1 MDHEN and CDR2 SYDVKM. CDR3 length: 14 amino acids. PCR was performed a second time for about 7 to 12 cycles using a sample-barcoded 5' primer and a J-beta primer mix. Each cDNA molecule was tagged by a template-switch adaptor that had 12 random nucleotides. Each CDR3 protein is one row after TCRdb ran MiXCR on the 5' RACE reads. The repertoire holds hundreds of thousands of distinct CDR3 sequences, more than 50% seen once, with 20% to 30% in the top ten.

The chain has TRBV28 and TRBJ2-7; 7 bases fit TRBD1. The sample was blood. This TCR came from a man between 40 and 49 years old in good health. The CDR3 nucleotides read TGTGCCAGCTCCTGGACAGGAAGAGCCTACGAGCAGTACTTC. Protein product: CASSWTGRAYEQYF.